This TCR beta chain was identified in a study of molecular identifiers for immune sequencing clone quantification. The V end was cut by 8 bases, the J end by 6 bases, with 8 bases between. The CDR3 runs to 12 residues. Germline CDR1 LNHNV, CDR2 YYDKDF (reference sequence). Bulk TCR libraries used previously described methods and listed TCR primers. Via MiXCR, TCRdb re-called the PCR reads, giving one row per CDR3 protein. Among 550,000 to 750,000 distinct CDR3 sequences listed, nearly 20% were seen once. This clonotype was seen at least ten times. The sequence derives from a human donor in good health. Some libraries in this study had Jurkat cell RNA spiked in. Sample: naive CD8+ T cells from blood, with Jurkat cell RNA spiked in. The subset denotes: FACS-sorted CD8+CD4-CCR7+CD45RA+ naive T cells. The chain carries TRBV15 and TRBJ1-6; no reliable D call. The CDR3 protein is CATSGGNSPLHF. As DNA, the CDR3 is TGTGCCACCTCAGGAGGTAATTCACCCCTCCACTTT.